This T cell receptor beta chain was sequenced in a study of blood T cell repertoires in COVID-19. For the study at large: Material from acute and convalescent COVID-19 was sourced from the United States, Italy and Spain. Nucleic acid was either cDNA or gDNA, and it came from T cells, B-cell-depleted T cells, or PBMCs.

Original processing methods: Reference gene primer amplification yielded estimated nucleated cell counts. TCRdb keeps only in-frame clones here, not all; method: immunoSEQ multiplex PCR. D and trimming were read from the DNA, whereas the V and J calls and clone size are those reported in that table. The table includes tens of thousands of clones, around 93% detected once. This clonotype was sampled from a man in his fifties with active COVID-19. Sequencing used peripheral blood.

CDR3 coding DNA: TGCGCCAGCAGCTTGTCCGCCCGGGGGTCCTCTGGAAACACCATATATTTT. This translates into CASSLSARGSSGNTIYF. The chain has TRBV5-1 and TRBJ1-3, with a weak D call TRBD1 (5 bases). There are 17 residues in the CDR3. Looked up from germline, CDR1 is SGHRS and CDR2 is YFSETQ. Trimming took 1 base from V and 0 from J, leaving 14 bases between them.